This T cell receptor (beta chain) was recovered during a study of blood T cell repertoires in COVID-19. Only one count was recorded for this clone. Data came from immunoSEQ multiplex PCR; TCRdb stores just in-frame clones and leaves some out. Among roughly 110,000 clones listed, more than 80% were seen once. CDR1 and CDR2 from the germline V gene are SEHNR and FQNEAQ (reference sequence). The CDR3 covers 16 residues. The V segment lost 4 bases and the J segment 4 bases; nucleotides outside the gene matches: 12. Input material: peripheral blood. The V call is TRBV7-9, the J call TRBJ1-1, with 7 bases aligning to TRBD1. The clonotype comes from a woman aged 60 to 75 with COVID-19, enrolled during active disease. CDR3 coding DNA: TGTGCCAGCAGCTCCCCCCGGGACAGCCCCTTCACTGAAGCTTTCTTT. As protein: CASSSPRDSPFTEAFF.